These 12 T cell receptor beta chains share one sample of origin, sequenced in a study of blood T cell repertoires in COVID-19. TCRdb's copy holds only in-frame clones and misses some; the assay was immunoSEQ multiplex PCR. The sample yields about 89,000 clones, 72% seen once. Sequenced input: peripheral blood. The receptors shown here come from a woman aged 80 or older with acute or convalescent COVID-19.

This chain links TRBV6-6 with TRBJ1-5; 10 bases match TRBD1. Germline V gene lookup returns CDR1 MNHNY and CDR2 SVGAGI (reference sequence). V lost 4 bases, J lost 7 bases, and 10 bases stayed unmatched. The CDR3 runs to 16 residues. CDR3 sequence: CASSFSGTGVRQPQHF. The CDR3 DNA follows: TGTGCCAGCAGTTTTTCCGGGACAGGGGTTCGGCAGCCCCAGCATTTT.

This chain joins TRBV7-9 and TRBJ2-7; tentative D call: TRBD2 (6 bases). V lost 6 bases and J 3 bases, leaving 6 bases between the germline ends. CDR1 is SEHNR, CDR2 FQNEAQ, per germline (reference sequence). This CDR3 contains 11 residues. The CDR3 is CASRGGYEQYF. DNA for the CDR3: TGTGCCAGCAGGGGGGGCTACGAGCAGTACTTC.

This CDR3 is CASSALAGSTDTQYF. The CDR3 DNA is TGTGCCAGCAGCGCCCTAGCGGGGAGCACAGATACGCAGTATTTT. The V and J genes are TRBV7-8 and TRBJ2-3; TRBD2 agrees at 9 bases. Germline V CDR1 and CDR2: SGHVS, FQNEAQ. The CDR3 extends over 15 amino acids. The V and J ends lost 5 bases and 0 bases, in that order; junction bases with no gene match: 3.

This clone was observed a single time. The V gene is TRBV28, the J gene TRBJ1-2, with D tentatively TRBD1 (5 bases). The length of the CDR3 is 14 residues. V lost 1 base to trimming and J lost 0 bases, with 6 bases between them. Germline values: CDR1 MDHEN, CDR2 SYDVKM. The CDR3 sequence: CASSLSTANYGYTF. The CDR3 DNA is TGTGCCAGCAGTTTATCGACAGCTAACTATGGCTACACCTTC.

The rearrangement uses TRBV6-5 and TRBJ1-1; the D is unclear. The germline V gene encodes CDR1 MNHEY and CDR2 SVGAGI. The germline V and J ends were trimmed by 11 bases and 2 bases, with 15 bases remaining between them. The CDR3 is made up of 13 amino acids. Written as DNA, the CDR3 is TGTGCCGGAGGCCCGGTCACAAACACTGAAGCTTTCTTT. It is translated as CAGGPVTNTEAFF.

This rearrangement joins TRBV5-1 to TRBJ1-2, with TRBD1 as a possible D gene (5 bases). V dropped 4 bases and J dropped 8 bases, with 15 bases sitting between them. Germline V lookup: CDR1 SGHRS, CDR2 YFSETQ. The CDR3 runs to 13 residues. CDR3 amino acids: CASSPGLRGGYTF. Here the CDR3 DNA reads TGCGCCAGCAGCCCGGGACTCCGAGGGGGCTACACCTTC.

The rearrangement uses TRBV7-2 and TRBJ1-2; maybe TRBD1 (6 bases). This CDR3 contains 14 residues. Germline V gene lookup returns CDR1 SGHTA and CDR2 FQGNSA. V dropped 4 bases and J dropped 3 bases, with 12 bases sitting between them. CDR3 DNA: TGTGCCAGCAGCTCGCAGGGGCCTTACTATGGCTACACCTTC. Its translation is CASSSQGPYYGYTF.

The chain employs TRBV6-5 and TRBJ1-1; tentative D call: TRBD1 (6 bases). There are 13 residues in the CDR3. Trimming stripped 4 bases from V and 5 bases from J, with 11 bases between. The germline V gene encodes CDR1 MNHEY and CDR2 SVGAGI. The CDR3 reads CASSSGQGTEAFF. In nucleotides, the CDR3 is TGTGCCAGCAGTTCGGGGCAGGGGACTGAAGCTTTCTTT.

In this sample, this clone turned up once. The CDR3 sequence is CASSSQENQETQYF. The CDR3 DNA follows: TGTGCCAGCAGCTCACAGGAAAACCAAGAGACCCAGTACTTC. V gene TRBV7-8 combines with J gene TRBJ2-5, with a weak D call TRBD1 (5 bases). CDR3 length equals 14 residues. Trimming removed 4 bases from V and 0 bases from J, with 9 bases in between. CDR1 is SGHVS and CDR2 is FQNEAQ in the germline V gene.

This clone showed up just a few times. V usage is TRBV4-2 and J usage is TRBJ2-5; 12 bases map to TRBD2. Germline trimming cut 1 base from V and 2 bases from J; bases unmatched to any gene: 2. The CDR3 is 16 residues long. Germline loops: CDR1 LGHNA, CDR2 YNFKEQ. The CDR3 protein is CASSQGLAGDQETQYF. DNA of the CDR3: TGTGCCAGCAGCCAAGGACTAGCGGGGGATCAAGAGACCCAGTACTTC.

This chain connects TRBV18 to TRBJ2-3; the match to TRBD2 covers 9 bases. Germline assignment: CDR1 KGHSH and CDR2 LQKENI. With V trimmed by 3 bases and J by 1 base, 8 bases remained unmatched. The CDR3 spans 17 residues. This CDR3 is CASSPASIAGGTDTQYF. The CDR3 bases are TGTGCCAGCTCACCCGCTTCGATAGCGGGGGGCACAGATACGCAGTATTTT.

This clone was seen just once. The chain is built from TRBV6-6 and TRBJ1-1; possible D gene TRBD1, 6 bases. CDR1 and CDR2 (germline): MNHNY, SVGAGI (reference sequence). The CDR3 has 14 residues. V was cut by 5 bases and J by 4 bases, with 14 bases left in between. CDR3 DNA: TGTGCCAGCAGTCAAACAGGGTTATTCACTGAAGCTTTCTTT. It specifies CASSQTGLFTEAFF.